The 21 T cell receptor beta chains below were found in one sample sequenced in a study of blood T cell repertoires in COVID-19 (dated by TCRdb to the early 2020s). Library preparation employed the immunoSEQ multiplex PCR assay. Entries here come from immuneACCESS through TCRdb and include only in-frame sequences with V and J called. Some clones fail to appear in such tables; in the studies checked, an unresolved V gene covers under half of the shortfall, and the cause of the remainder is unknown. A total of around 360,000 clones appear in this sample, roughly 86% of them only once. The ten largest account for around 9.3% of the sample. The sample comprised peripheral blood. The receptors come from a woman aged 25 to 39 with COVID-19, enrolled during active disease.

The count of this clone is one. CDR3 coding DNA: TGTGCCAGCAGCCACGACAGAACCACCTACGAGCAGTACTTC. This gives the protein CASSHDRTTYEQYF. The V call is TRBV7-2, the J call TRBJ2-7, with D perhaps matching TRBD1 (5 bases). This CDR3 region has 14 residues. V was clipped by 5 bases and J by 2 bases, with 13 bases between them. Germline assignment: CDR1 SGHTA and CDR2 FQGNSA.

The chain employs TRBV7-8 and TRBJ1-2; TRBD1 might be the D (6 bases). Between the trimmed V and J ends, which lost 0 bases and 5 bases, there was a span of 19 bases. From germline, CDR1 is SGHVS and CDR2 FQNEAQ. This CDR3 contains 17 residues. The CDR3, as DNA: TGTGCCAGCAGCTTAGCCGGGGGGCAGCCCGGGGCTTATGGCTACACCTTC. It translates to CASSLAGGQPGAYGYTF.

The chain joins TRBV5-1 to TRBJ1-3; no firm D call. This CDR3 is 15 amino acids long. Germline assignment: CDR1 SGHRS and CDR2 YFSETQ. V was cut by 0 bases and J by 0 bases, with 7 bases left in between. The CDR3 protein is CASSLASGSGNTIYF. CDR3 coding DNA: TGCGCCAGCAGCTTGGCTTCAGGCTCTGGAAACACCATATATTTT.

V usage is TRBV7-8 and J usage is TRBJ1-5; 8 positions agree with TRBD1. The V and J ends lost 5 bases and 5 bases, in that order; junction bases with no gene match: 14. Germline assignment: CDR1 SGHVS and CDR2 FQNEAQ. The CDR3 loop spans 17 amino acids. This chain's CDR3 is CASSPGTGIIFDQPQHF. DNA for the CDR3: TGTGCCAGCAGCCCCGGGACAGGTATAATTTTCGATCAGCCCCAGCATTTT.

The chain recombines TRBV3-1 (or the pseudogene TRBV3-2) with TRBJ1-2, with 7 bases that match TRBD1. Trimming took 4 bases from V and 7 from J; bases not matched to a gene: 6. The CDR3 loop spans 13 amino acids. The germline V gene encodes CDR1 LGHDT and CDR2 YNNKEL (reference sequence). CDR3 sequence (DNA): TGTGCCAGCAGCCCCGGCAACAGGGGTGGCTACACCTTC. Its translation: CASSPGNRGGYTF.

The CDR3 spells CASSVRVMAGLREQYF. The CDR3 DNA is TGTGCCAGCAGCGTCCGCGTCATGGCCGGGTTAAGGGAGCAGTACTTC. The V gene is TRBV9, the J gene TRBJ2-7; D uncertain. V lost 2 bases to trimming and J lost 7 bases, with 22 bases between them. The CDR3 has 16 amino acids. Looked up from germline, CDR1 is SGDLS and CDR2 is YYNGEE.

The chain employs TRBV28 and TRBJ2-7; TRBD2 is a possible D gene (6 bases). CDR3 length equals 15 residues. Germline CDR1 and CDR2: MDHEN and SYDVKM. The ends were cut back, 6 bases at V and 4 bases at J, with 19 bases in the middle. The CDR3 here is CASSSRDLAPYEQYF. The CDR3 nucleotides read TGTGCCAGCAGCTCCCGGGACTTAGCTCCGTACGAGCAGTACTTC.

This sequence joins TRBV19 and TRBJ2-7, with TRBD1 identical over 7 bases. This CDR3 spans 15 amino acids. Germline CDR1 reads LNHDA; CDR2 reads SQIVND (reference sequence). The V segment lost 5 bases and the J segment 3 bases; nucleotides outside the gene matches: 10. In nucleotides, the CDR3 is TGTGCCAGTAGTGGGGGACAGCTGAGGAGCTACGAGCAGTACTTC. Amino acids: CASSGGQLRSYEQYF. Together with reference TRBV19 and TRBJ2-7, the CDR3 gives the full variable domain: DGGITQSPKYLFRKEGQNVTLSCEQNLNHDAMYWYRQDPGQGLRLIYYSQIVNDFQKGDIAEGYSVSREKKESFPLTVTSAQKNPTAFYLCASSGGQLRSYEQYFGPGTRLTVT.

V is TRBV9 and J is TRBJ1-4; D not certain. The germline V gene has CDR1 SGDLS and CDR2 YYNGEE. The CDR3 sequence is 14 residues long. V lost 5 bases to trimming and J lost 2 bases, with 10 bases between them. The CDR3 nucleotides read TGTGCCAGCAGTGTAACATTGACTAATGAAAAACTGTTTTTT. It specifies CASSVTLTNEKLFF.

J is TRBJ2-7 and V is TRBV27; a weak D match, TRBD2 (6 bases). Germline V lookup: CDR1 MNHEY, CDR2 SMNVEV (reference sequence). The CDR3 consists of 12 residues. Deletions cut 8 bases from V and 2 bases from J, with 10 bases between. The CDR3 nucleotides read TGTGCCAGCCGCGGGATCACCTACGAGCAGTACTTC. Its translation: CASRGITYEQYF.

V is TRBV6-4 and J is TRBJ2-3; D not resolved. This CDR3 is built from 13 residues. Germline V gives CDR1 MRHNA, CDR2 SNTAGT. Trimming shortened V by 3 bases and J by 4 bases, and 8 bases separated the two germline ends. Here the CDR3 reads CASSELSPDTQYF. The CDR3 nucleotides read TGTGCCAGCAGTGAACTTTCCCCAGATACGCAGTATTTT.

This chain connects TRBV10-1 to TRBJ2-3; 7 nucleotides match TRBD2. Germline-derived CDR1 and CDR2 are WNHNN and SYGVQD (reference sequence). The CDR3 length is 15 residues. V gave up 3 bases and J gave up 6 bases; unmatched junction bases: 9. CDR3 loop: CASSDQRGTADTQYF. CDR3 nucleotide sequence: TGCGCCAGCAGTGACCAGCGGGGTACGGCGGATACGCAGTATTTT.

This clone was recorded once. The V and J genes are TRBV30 and TRBJ1-2; D gene unclear. Germline values: CDR1 GTSNPN, CDR2 SVGIG (reference sequence). With 2 bases removed from V and 1 base from J, the gap between germline ends came to 8 bases. The CDR3 loop spans 13 amino acids. CDR3 in amino acids: CAWSNSVNYGYTF. The CDR3 DNA reads TGTGCCTGGAGTAACAGTGTTAACTATGGCTACACCTTC.

J is TRBJ2-2 and V is TRBV5-4; TRBD2 is a possible D gene (6 bases). CDR1 and CDR2 (germline): SGHNT, YYREEE (reference sequence). The CDR3 is made up of 16 amino acids. The V end lost 1 base, the J end lost 4 bases, and 14 bases lay between the germline ends. Here the CDR3 reads CASSLMASGPTGELFF. The CDR3 DNA reads TGTGCCAGCAGCTTGATGGCCAGCGGGCCCACCGGGGAGCTGTTTTTT.

The rearrangement links TRBV23-1 to TRBJ2-7; D is uncertain. TRBV23-1 is an open reading frame, and its role is uncertain. The CDR3 consists of 17 residues. The ends were cut back, 2 bases at V and 2 bases at J, with 19 bases in the middle. Written as DNA, the CDR3 is TGCGCCAGCAGTCAACCCTATACAGACGGAAAACCCTACGAGCAGTACTTC. The encoded protein is CASSQPYTDGKPYEQYF.

In regard to this clone: The sample has other DNA sequences that encode this CDR3 too. The chain combines TRBV7-9 with TRBJ1-1; no clear D. V lost 5 bases and J 4 bases, leaving 14 bases between the germline ends. Germline V CDR1 and CDR2: SEHNR, FQNEAQ (reference sequence). CDR3 length equals 14 residues. CDR3 sequence: CASSARRSGTEAFF. CDR3 in DNA: TGTGCCAGCAGCGCTCGGAGGTCGGGCACTGAAGCTTTCTTT.

The chain has TRBV10-3 and TRBJ2-5; TRBD2 aligns across 14 bases. The CDR3 is made up of 16 amino acids. Trimming took 6 bases from V and 0 from J; bases not matched to a gene: 3. Looked up from germline, CDR1 is ENHRY and CDR2 is SYGVKD. CDR3 sequence reads: CAIRGGLAGDQETQYF. In DNA, the CDR3 is TGTGCCATCAGGGGGGGACTAGCGGGAGACCAAGAGACCCAGTACTTC.

V usage is TRBV30 and J usage is TRBJ1-5; weak D call: TRBD1 (5 bases). CDR1 is GTSNPN and CDR2 is SVGIG in the germline V gene (reference sequence). Trimming removed 1 base at V and 0 bases at J, with 7 bases between. The CDR3 has 14 amino acids. CDR3 nucleotide sequence: TGTGCCTGGAGTGGACAGTATAGCAATCAGCCCCAGCATTTT. This codes for CAWSGQYSNQPQHF.

This chain joins TRBV6-2 or TRBV6-3 and TRBJ2-4, with 12 bases aligning to TRBD2. V trimming: 5 bases; J trimming: 2 bases; junction bases outside the gene matches: 4. The germline V gene has CDR1 MNHEY and CDR2 SVGEGT. The CDR3 is made up of 16 amino acids. The CDR3: CASSILAGGPKNIQYF. Written as DNA, the CDR3 is TGTGCCAGCAGTATCCTAGCGGGGGGGCCCAAAAACATTCAGTACTTC.

The chain joins TRBV27 to TRBJ2-7; D call uncertain. The V gene's germline CDR1 is MNHEY and CDR2 SMNVEV (reference sequence). Trimming took 2 bases from V and 6 from J, leaving 17 bases between them. This CDR3 has 15 residues. Here the CDR3 DNA reads TGTGCCAGCAGTTTAGGAGATAAAGTTTTTTCCGAGCAGTACTTC. Its protein product is CASSLGDKVFSEQYF.

This clone was counted between two and nine times. The gene calls are TRBV24-1 and TRBJ2-7; 10 bases are a match to TRBD1. Germline CDR1 reads KGHDR; CDR2 reads SFDVKD. V trimming: 4 bases; J trimming: 4 bases; junction bases outside the gene matches: 9. The CDR3 is 16 residues long. The CDR3 sequence is CATSDTGQGIRYEQYF. In nucleotides, the CDR3 is TGTGCCACCAGTGACACGGGACAGGGGATTAGGTACGAGCAGTACTTC.